One sample yielded the 26 T cell receptor beta chains listed below, sequenced in a study of blood T cell repertoires in COVID-19. Assay: immunoSEQ multiplex PCR; the TCRdb copy retains only in-frame clones and omits some. The data contain about 84,000 clones, 65% to 85% of them singletons. The source material was peripheral blood. The receptors were sampled from a woman older than 75 with acute or convalescent COVID-19.

The rearrangement joins TRBV19 to TRBJ2-5; TRBD2 matches 7 bases. The CDR3 runs to 15 residues. Germline V lookup: CDR1 LNHDA, CDR2 SQIVND (reference sequence). The J segment lost 4 bases and the V segment lost 5 bases, leaving 10 bases of the junction unmatched. DNA of the CDR3: TGTGCCAGTAGTCTACGGGGGGAGGGTCCAGAGACCCAGTACTTC. Protein: CASSLRGEGPETQYF.

V is TRBV7-2 and J is TRBJ1-2; D call uncertain. Trimming stripped 1 base from V and 9 bases from J, with 9 bases between. Germline V CDR1 and CDR2: SGHTA, FQGNSA. The CDR3 extends over 12 amino acids. The CDR3 loop is CASSLGTVSYTF. The CDR3 DNA reads TGTGCCAGCAGCTTAGGAACAGTGAGCTACACCTTC.

The rearrangement uses TRBV3-1 (or the pseudogene TRBV3-2) and TRBJ1-1; 7 bases map to TRBD1. The germline CDR1 and CDR2 sequences are LGHDT and YNNKEL (reference sequence). The ends lost 3 bases at V and 6 bases at J; junction bases unmatched: 7. This CDR3 spans 14 amino acids. The CDR3 DNA sequence: TGTGCCAGCAGCCAGACACAGGGGATCGCTGAAGCTTTCTTT. Encoded protein: CASSQTQGIAEAFF.

V is TRBV3-1 (or the pseudogene TRBV3-2) and J is TRBJ2-5, with D possibly TRBD2 on 5 matching bases. CDR3 length: 16 amino acids. The ends were cut back, 4 bases at V and 1 base at J, with 16 bases in the middle. From germline, CDR1 is LGHDT and CDR2 YNNKEL (reference sequence). The CDR3 is CASSLPGLTPQETQYF. CDR3 in DNA: TGTGCCAGCAGCCTCCCTGGACTGACTCCCCAAGAGACCCAGTACTTC.

The rearrangement uses TRBV6-5 and TRBJ1-2; possibly TRBD1 for D (5 bases). This CDR3 is built from 14 residues. The germline CDR1 and CDR2 sequences are MNHEY and SVGAGI. The V gene lost 2 bases and the J gene lost 7 bases, with 14 bases spanning the gap. In DNA, the CDR3 is TGTGCCAGCAGTTACACGCGATCGGGGGTTGGCTACACCTTC. Protein: CASSYTRSGVGYTF.

The genes are TRBV29-1 and TRBJ1-2, with 7 bases aligning to TRBD1. Per the germline V gene, CDR1 is SQVTM and CDR2 is ANQGSEA. J gave up 6 bases and V 7 bases, and 11 bases lay outside the gene matches. CDR3 length: 13 residues. The CDR3 nucleotides read TGCAGCGGTGGACAGGCGGGTAAGGATGGCTACACCTTC. Translation: CSGGQAGKDGYTF.

In the case of this clone: A junction end diverges from the germline sequence, so it may reflect a read error. The chain joins TRBV7-2 to TRBJ2-1; D is ambiguous. Per the germline V gene, CDR1 is SGHTA and CDR2 is FQGNSA. The CDR3 consists of 11 residues. The CDR3 here is CASSLTTLEIF. CDR3 coding DNA: TGTGCCAGCAGCCTCACGACCCTGGAGATCTTC.

V gene TRBV9 combines with J gene TRBJ2-3; D possibly corresponds to TRBD2 (6 bases). The CDR3 covers 16 residues. Per the germline V gene, CDR1 is SGDLS and CDR2 is YYNGEE. Deletions cut 4 bases from V and 0 bases from J, with 15 bases between. The CDR3: CASSLSPGDSTDTQYF. The CDR3 nucleotides are TGTGCCAGCAGCCTCAGCCCGGGGGACAGCACAGATACGCAGTATTTT.

The chain has TRBV29-1 and TRBJ2-7, with 9 bases identical to TRBD1. This CDR3 is 13 amino acids long. With V trimmed by 7 bases and J by 4 bases, 8 bases remained unmatched. Germline loops: CDR1 SQVTM, CDR2 ANQGSEA. The CDR3 protein is CSANRGRRYEQYF. The CDR3 DNA is TGCAGCGCCAACAGGGGGCGTAGATACGAGCAGTACTTC.

This chain links TRBV25-1 with TRBJ1-2; TRBD1 agrees at 12 bases. The CDR3 length is 18 residues. Trimming at V came to 5 bases and at J to 4 bases, leaving 14 bases not matched to a gene. The germline V gene encodes CDR1 MGHDK and CDR2 SYGVNS. This chain's CDR3 is CASSPPGTGGLLSYGYTF. CDR3 in DNA: TGTGCCAGCAGTCCCCCCGGGACAGGGGGCCTCCTGTCCTATGGCTACACCTTC.

The chain is built from TRBV4-1 and TRBJ2-3; no definite D call. CDR1 and CDR2 (germline): MGHRA, YSYEKL. Between the trimmed V and J ends, which lost 5 bases and 3 bases, there was a span of 18 bases. The length of the CDR3 is 16 residues. In DNA, the CDR3 is TGCGCCAGCAGCTCGCAGGCGCCTGCCCTGACAGATACGCAGTATTTT. Its protein product is CASSSQAPALTDTQYF.

V usage is TRBV6-5 and J usage is TRBJ2-3; D possibly corresponds to TRBD2 (5 bases). The CDR3 is made up of 14 amino acids. Germline CDR1 is MNHEY and CDR2 is SVGAGI. Trimming took off 7 bases at V and 5 bases at J, with 16 bases between the two ends. CDR3 DNA sequence: TGTGCCAGCAAAGTAGGTGGAGGTAAAGATACGCAGTATTTT. As protein: CASKVGGGKDTQYF.

In this sample, this clone turned up many times. V and J are TRBV7-9 and TRBJ2-7, with TRBD1 as a possible D gene (5 bases). V gave up 5 bases and J gave up 2 bases, with 13 bases separating them. The CDR3 is made up of 14 amino acids. The germline V gene has CDR1 SEHNR and CDR2 FQNEAQ (reference sequence). The CDR3 DNA follows: TGTGCCAGCAGCATCGGCAGGGTGCCCTACGAGCAGTACTTC. As protein: CASSIGRVPYEQYF.

This rearrangement joins TRBV19 to TRBJ1-5; the D gene is possibly TRBD1 (6 bases). V was shortened by 2 bases and J by 5 bases, with 13 bases between the two germline ends. Germline assignment: CDR1 LNHDA and CDR2 SQIVND (reference sequence). The CDR3 has 15 amino acids. The CDR3 spells CASSIRSGADQPQHF. In DNA form, the CDR3 reads TGTGCCAGTAGTATAAGGTCAGGGGCTGATCAGCCCCAGCATTTT.

This clone was counted a single time. J is TRBJ2-7 and V is TRBV19; tentative D call: TRBD2 (6 bases). Germline loops: CDR1 LNHDA, CDR2 SQIVND (reference sequence). The germline V and J ends were trimmed by 1 base and 2 bases, with 12 bases remaining between them. The CDR3 has 15 residues. This chain's CDR3 is CASSIAGLTTYEQYF. CDR3 in DNA: TGTGCCAGTAGTATAGCGGGACTTACCACCTACGAGCAGTACTTC.

The genes are TRBV11-2 and TRBJ2-7; 8 nucleotides agree with TRBD2. Germline trimming cut 2 bases from V and 2 bases from J; bases unmatched to any gene: 5. CDR1 SGHAT and CDR2 FQNNGV come from the germline V gene. This CDR3 contains 15 residues. In nucleotides, the CDR3 is TGTGCCAGCAGCTTACACGGGGGGGCTGCCTACGAGCAGTACTTC. Translation gives CASSLHGGAAYEQYF.

The rearrangement joins TRBV6-5 to TRBJ1-3; possible D gene TRBD1, 6 bases. V lost 2 bases and J lost 4, with 9 bases in between. Germline values: CDR1 MNHEY, CDR2 SVGAGI. The CDR3 contains 14 residues. This chain's CDR3 is CASSYQTGGNTIYF. The CDR3 DNA reads TGTGCCAGCAGTTACCAAACAGGGGGAAACACCATATATTTT.

The gene calls are TRBV10-3 and TRBJ1-2; maybe TRBD1 (6 bases). With 3 bases removed from V and 6 bases from J, the gap between germline ends came to 20 bases. The CDR3 totals 16 residues. In germline, CDR1 is ENHRY, CDR2 SYGVKD. The CDR3 DNA reads as TGTGCCATCAGTGAATACATACGGGGGGGCAGGGATGGCTACACCTTC. It codes for CAISEYIRGGRDGYTF.

The V gene is TRBV4-1, the J gene TRBJ2-2; 7 nucleotides agree with TRBD2. Germline loops: CDR1 MGHRA, CDR2 YSYEKL. V trimming: 1 base; J trimming: 1 base; junction bases outside the gene matches: 9. There are 18 residues in the CDR3. The CDR3 nucleotides read TGCGCCAGCAGCCAAGTTTTTCGAGCGGGAATGAACACCGGGGAGCTGTTTTTT. It encodes CASSQVFRAGMNTGELFF.

This chain connects TRBV7-9 to TRBJ2-2, with TRBD2 matching over 8 bases. CDR1 and CDR2 from the germline V gene are SEHNR and FQNEAQ (reference sequence). With V trimmed by 8 bases and J by 4 bases, 15 bases remained unmatched. This CDR3 is built from 17 residues. Here the CDR3 reads CASPSGTAGVLTGELFF. The CDR3 DNA is TGTGCCAGCCCCTCGGGTACAGCGGGGGTTCTCACCGGGGAGCTGTTTTTT.

The gene calls are TRBV6-5 and TRBJ2-6, with 8 bases identical to TRBD1. The CDR3 covers 16 residues. CDR1 and CDR2 from the germline V gene are MNHEY and SVGAGI. V shed 2 bases and J 3 bases; nucleotides not matched to a gene: 3. The CDR3 protein is CASSYEGTGGANVLTF. The CDR3 nucleotides are TGTGCCAGCAGTTACGAAGGGACAGGTGGGGCCAACGTCCTGACTTTC.

The CDR3 loop reads CASSLLAGAADTQYF. The DNA of the CDR3 is TGTGCCAGCAGCTTGCTGGCGGGCGCGGCAGATACGCAGTATTTT. The gene calls are TRBV5-8 and TRBJ2-3; D perhaps matches TRBD2 (5 bases). Germline lookup yields CDR1 SGHTS and CDR2 YDEGEE. This CDR3 contains 15 residues. Trimming cost V 1 base and J 4 bases, with 13 bases left between them. The variable domain in full, with the rest retrieved from reference TRBV5-8 and TRBJ2-3, is EAGVTQSPTHLIKTRGQQATLRCSPISGHTSVYWYQQALGLGLQFLLWYDEGEERNRGNFPPRFSGRQFPNYSSELNVNALELEDSALYLCASSLLAGAADTQYFGPGTRLTVL.

This clone showed up just once. V usage is TRBV5-4 and J usage is TRBJ1-6; D is unresolved. CDR1 and CDR2 from the germline V gene are SGHNT and YYREEE (reference sequence). V was clipped by 2 bases and J by 7 bases, with 13 bases between them. The CDR3 is 15 amino acids. The CDR3 DNA sequence: TGTGCCAGCAGCTTTTACAGAAATCCAAATTCACCCCTCCACTTT. Its protein is CASSFYRNPNSPLHF.

CDR3 protein: CAIRGDRGEQYF. CDR3 DNA: TGTGCCATCAGAGGGGACAGGGGCGAGCAGTACTTC. The rearrangement uses TRBV10-3 and TRBJ2-7, with 10 bases fitting TRBD1. Looked up from germline, CDR1 is ENHRY and CDR2 is SYGVKD. The CDR3 covers 12 residues. J lost 6 bases, V lost 6 bases, and 2 bases had no gene match.

The rearrangement uses TRBV5-1 and TRBJ2-5, with D perhaps matching TRBD2 (5 bases). V shed 5 bases and J shed 5 bases, with 13 bases lying between them. In germline, CDR1 is SGHRS, CDR2 YFSETQ. The CDR3 has 13 amino acids. The CDR3 here is CASSPEGVETQYF. Here the CDR3 DNA reads TGCGCCAGCAGTCCAGAGGGTGTGGAGACCCAGTACTTC.

The V call is TRBV30, the J call TRBJ1-6, with D perhaps TRBD1 (6 bases). CDR3 length: 13 amino acids. The germline V gene has CDR1 GTSNPN and CDR2 SVGIG (reference sequence). Trimming took 4 bases from V and 5 from J, leaving 9 bases between them. The CDR3 protein is CAWIRTDNSPLHF. The CDR3, as DNA: TGTGCCTGGATCAGGACAGATAATTCACCCCTCCACTTT.